This T cell receptor (beta chain) was sequenced for a study of T-cell memory formation after mild COVID-19. Study overall: Clusters of TCRs were largely donor specific. The study, taken as a whole, reports: While clones contracting from day 15 to 85 were balanced between CD4 and CD8, later expanders leaned CD4+. Contracting CD8+ clones were enriched in EMRA, CD4+ mainly in CM and EM.

Using constant-segment primers, 5'RACE produced TCR alpha and TCR beta cDNA libraries carrying sample barcodes and UMIs. TCRdb reanalysed the 5' RACE reads using MiXCR and keeps one entry per CDR3 protein. The sample shows under 85,000 distinct CDR3 sequences, approximately 13% of them seen only once. This CDR3 contains 15 residues. The germline CDR1 and CDR2 sequences are SGDLS and YYNGEE. J was trimmed by 1 base and V by 3 bases; bases with no gene match: 3. This clonotype was seen a few times. The antigen is not known. The genes are TRBV9 and TRBJ2-3; TRBD2 matches 9 bases. The sample taken for sequencing was PBMCs or a T cell subset sorted from them (not recorded which). The TCR was taken from an adult woman who had mild COVID-19 (a few samples of this study predate the infection). Cell type and time point are not known. The CDR3 region has the DNA TGTGCCAGCAGCGGGCGGGGGGGACGCACAGATACGCAGTATTTT. This encodes CASSGRGGRTDTQYF. Drawing the rest from reference TRBV9 and TRBJ2-3, the complete variable domain is DSGVTQTPKHLITATGQRVTLRCSPRSGDLSVYWYQQSLDQGLQFLIQYYNGEERAKGNILERFSAQQFPDLHSELNLSSLELGDSALYFCASSGRGGRTDTQYFGPGTRLTVL.